These 3 T cell receptor beta chains were sequenced from one sample in a study of T cells after yellow fever vaccination. Each CDR3 protein gets one entry after TCRdb re-called the 5' RACE reads with MiXCR. The table has around 340,000 distinct CDR3 sequences, 8.7% seen once. Source: PBMCs, taken on the day of the first yellow fever vaccination. Receptor source: a man younger than 35 who received the YFV17D yellow fever vaccine.

This clonotype has a handful of counts. The rearrangement links TRBV10-3 to TRBJ1-2; D is unclear. This CDR3 comprises 17 residues. Trimming left V 5 bases short and J 2 bases short, with 21 bases between. Germline values: CDR1 ENHRY, CDR2 SYGVKD. CDR3 sequence: CAISKTGLEESNYGYTF. DNA of the CDR3: TGTGCCATCAGTAAGACGGGCCTTGAGGAATCCAACTATGGCTACACCTTC.

The rearrangement joins TRBV5-8 to TRBJ2-1, with D possibly being TRBD1 (5 bases). The CDR3 runs 17 residues. Germline V gives CDR1 SGHTS, CDR2 YDEGEE. V lost 4 bases to trimming and J lost 3 bases, with 20 bases between them. In nucleotides, the CDR3 is TGTGCCAGCAGCCTGCAACCCAGGGTCCTTCGCTACAATGAGCAGTTCTTC. Translated, it gives CASSLQPRVLRYNEQFF.

In its sample, this clonotype was seen a few times. The chain links TRBV6-1 to TRBJ2-5, with D perhaps being TRBD1 or TRBD2 (6 bases each). The CDR3 has 14 residues. In germline, CDR1 is MNHNS, CDR2 SASEGT. Trimming took 3 bases from V and 3 from J, leaving 11 bases between them. CDR3 sequence reads: CASSDGGGEETQYF. The CDR3 coding sequence is TGTGCCAGCAGTGACGGAGGGGGAGAAGAGACCCAGTACTTC.